Many counts were recorded for the clone carrying this T cell receptor beta chain. No antigen is known for it. This specimen comes from a study of breast tumors, draining lymph nodes, adjacent tissues. Axillary draining lymph nodes of breast cancer patients supplied the node samples. Germline-derived CDR1 and CDR2 are ENHRY and SYGVKD. Trimming took off 0 bases at V and 6 bases at J, with 12 bases between the two ends. The CDR3 is made up of 15 amino acids. Findings and caveats of the study: Luminal-like breast cancer showed significantly greater tumor-nontumor repertoire similarity than basal-like breast cancer did. Data fit most tumor T cells coming from lymph node, expanding in tumor.

One entry per CDR3 protein, called by TCRdb with MiXCR from the multiplex PCR reads. The table lists fewer than 150,000 distinct CDR3 sequences, roughly 20% of them singletons. The sequencing sample was made of axillary lymph node tissue. The receptor was derived from a female donor with breast cancer. Some clones in this sample may be carry-over from other donors' samples. The chain joins TRBV10-3 to TRBJ2-1; maybe TRBD2 (5 bases). CDR3 region: CAISESVEGSNEQFF. The CDR3 coding sequence is TGTGCCATCAGTGAGTCGGTGGAAGGGAGCAATGAGCAGTTCTTC.